Each of the 13 T cell receptor beta chains below was sequenced from the same sample in a study of T cell changes during pregnancy in multiple sclerosis. Clones were sequenced by immunoSEQ multiplex PCR, and TCRdb holds only the in-frame ones, with some missing. The sample lists over 25,000 clones, approximately 90% occurring once. Specimen: CD8+ T cells from peripheral blood mononuclear cells, collected in the third trimester of pregnancy. The receptors derive from a female donor with multiple sclerosis, enrolled in a pregnancy study.

The rearrangement links TRBV5-4 to TRBJ1-2; 7 positions agree with TRBD1. The trim removed 0 bases at V and 4 bases at J, leaving 0 bases unmatched. The CDR3 is 13 residues long. Germline-derived CDR1 and CDR2 are SGHNT and YYREEE (reference sequence). The CDR3 coding sequence is TGTGCCAGCAGCTTGGACAGGGGCTATGGCTACACCTTC. Its protein is CASSLDRGYGYTF.

This clone came up a few times. The chain links TRBV27 to TRBJ2-7; D ambiguous. There are 11 residues in the CDR3. Trimming pared 5 bases from V and 2 bases from J, leaving 4 bases between. Germline CDR1 reads MNHEY; CDR2 reads SMNVEV (reference sequence). The chain's CDR3 is CASSPTYEQYF. The CDR3 bases are TGTGCCAGCAGTCCCACCTACGAGCAGTACTTC.

The chain links TRBV18 to TRBJ1-1; D uncertain. CDR3 size: 14 residues. Germline CDR1 and CDR2: KGHSH and LQKENI. Trimming cost V 3 bases and J 0 bases, with 8 bases left between them. DNA of the CDR3: TGTGCCAGCTCACCGGCCCACATGAACACTGAAGCTTTCTTT. It specifies CASSPAHMNTEAFF.

The CDR3 region is CSLGQGQNTEAFF. CDR3 nucleotide sequence: TGCAGCCTAGGACAGGGCCAAAACACTGAAGCTTTCTTT. J is TRBJ1-1 and V is TRBV29-1; 8 bases fit TRBD1. Germline CDR1 is SQVTM and CDR2 is ANQGSEA. The CDR3 is 13 amino acids. V shed 8 bases and J 2 bases; nucleotides not matched to a gene: 7. The full variable domain, rest sourced from reference TRBV29-1 and TRBJ1-1, is SAVISQKPSRDICQRGTSLTIQCQVDSQVTMMFWYRQQPGQSLTLIATANQGSEATYESGFVIDKFPISRPNLTFSTLTVSNMSPEDSSIYLCSLGQGQNTEAFFGQGTRLTVV.

The chain uses TRBV27 and TRBJ2-1, with 12 nucleotides matching TRBD2. Germline CDR1 and CDR2: MNHEY and SMNVEV (reference sequence). Trimming cost V 4 bases and J 1 base; bases outside gene matches: 8. This CDR3 spans 18 amino acids. The CDR3 spells CASSSGLAGYSSYNEQFF. CDR3 DNA sequence: TGTGCCAGCAGTTCGGGACTAGCGGGCTATAGTTCCTACAATGAGCAGTTCTTC.

The chain joins TRBV9 to TRBJ2-1; D possibly corresponds to TRBD2 (6 bases). The CDR3 is 17 amino acids. V dropped 3 bases and J dropped 6 bases, with 22 bases sitting between them. The germline V gene encodes CDR1 SGDLS and CDR2 YYNGEE. As DNA, the CDR3 is TGTGCCAGCAGCGCAGCACCCGGGACTTCCCTTAGCAATGAGCAGTTCTTC. It translates to CASSAAPGTSLSNEQFF.

The gene calls are TRBV2 and TRBJ2-2, with a weak D call TRBD1 (6 bases). The ends were cut back, 6 bases at V and 2 bases at J, with 16 bases in the middle. This CDR3 has 16 residues. In germline, CDR1 is SNHLY, CDR2 FYNNEI. The CDR3 DNA sequence: TGTGCCAGCAGCGATACCCGGACAGAAAACACCGGGGAGCTGTTTTTT. Protein: CASSDTRTENTGELFF.

The chain recombines TRBV7-9 with TRBJ2-7; 8 bases line up with TRBD1. V shed 6 bases, J shed 0 bases, and the junction held 1 base outside the gene matches. CDR3 length equals 13 residues. Germline V gene sequence: CDR1 SEHNR, CDR2 FQNEAQ (reference sequence). The CDR3 here is CASRGQASYEQYF. CDR3 sequence (DNA): TGTGCCAGCAGGGGACAGGCCTCCTACGAGCAGTACTTC.

This rearrangement joins TRBV30 to TRBJ1-2; TRBD1 aligns across 8 bases. The CDR3 length is 13 residues. Germline assignment: CDR1 GTSNPN and CDR2 SVGIG (reference sequence). V lost 0 bases and J lost 4; bases outside the gene matches: 1. CDR3 sequence (DNA): TGTGCCTGGAGTGTGGGACAGGCCTATGGCTACACCTTC. Amino acid sequence: CAWSVGQAYGYTF.

The V and J genes are TRBV7-9 and TRBJ2-1, with D perhaps matching TRBD2 (6 bases). Germline V gives CDR1 SEHNR, CDR2 FQNEAQ (reference sequence). The ends were cut back, 5 bases at V and 8 bases at J, with 16 bases in the middle. CDR3 length equals 14 residues. The CDR3: CASSGGRGGDEQFF. CDR3 bases: TGTGCCAGCAGCGGAGGCCGGGGAGGCGATGAGCAGTTCTTC.

The chain couples TRBV30 to TRBJ2-7; no reliable D call. Germline-derived CDR1 and CDR2 are GTSNPN and SVGIG (reference sequence). This CDR3 region has 12 residues. The V end was cut by 1 base, the J end by 2 bases, with 6 bases between. In nucleotides, the CDR3 is TGTGCCTGGAGTGGGCTGGCCTACGAGCAGTACTTC. It translates to CAWSGLAYEQYF.

V and J are TRBV2 and TRBJ2-7; D is perhaps TRBD2 (5 bases). The CDR3 runs to 15 residues. Trimming removed 2 bases from V and 5 bases from J, with 16 bases in between. Germline CDR1 reads SNHLY; CDR2 reads FYNNEI. The CDR3 DNA reads as TGTGCCAGCAGTGAAAGGGCCGGGGTGATCAACGAGCAGTACTTC. Translating it yields CASSERAGVINEQYF.

The chain has TRBV27 and TRBJ1-6; D unclear. CDR1 and CDR2 (germline): MNHEY, SMNVEV (reference sequence). V lost 4 bases and J 7 bases, leaving 14 bases between the germline ends. The CDR3 runs 15 residues. CDR3 residues: CASSSRQGSNSPLHF. The DNA of the CDR3 is TGTGCCAGCAGTTCCCGACAAGGATCCAATTCACCCCTCCACTTT.